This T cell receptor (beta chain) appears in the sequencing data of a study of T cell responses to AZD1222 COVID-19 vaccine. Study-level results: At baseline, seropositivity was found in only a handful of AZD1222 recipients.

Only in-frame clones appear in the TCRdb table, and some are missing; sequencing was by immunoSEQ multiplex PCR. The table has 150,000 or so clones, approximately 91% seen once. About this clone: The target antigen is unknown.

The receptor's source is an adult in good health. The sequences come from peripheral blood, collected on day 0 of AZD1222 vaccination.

CDR3 sequence (DNA): TGCGCCAGCAGCGGCGTAGGGCACACTGAAGCTTTCTTT. It yields the protein CASSGVGHTEAFF. V gene TRBV5-1 combines with J gene TRBJ1-1; no clear D. The ends were cut back, 4 bases at V and 3 bases at J, with 10 bases in the middle. This CDR3 is built from 13 residues. Germline CDR1 and CDR2: SGHRS and YFSETQ.